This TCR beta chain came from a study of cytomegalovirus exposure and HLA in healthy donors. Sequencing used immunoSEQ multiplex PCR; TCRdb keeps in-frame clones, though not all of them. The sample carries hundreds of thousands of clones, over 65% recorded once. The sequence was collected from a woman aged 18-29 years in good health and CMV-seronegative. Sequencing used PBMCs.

The CDR3 bases are TGCGCCAGCAGCACCCACAACGGTGCTGAAAAACTGTTTTTT. It encodes CASSTHNGAEKLFF. This sequence joins TRBV5-1 and TRBJ1-4; D is undetermined. CDR1 and CDR2 (germline): SGHRS, YFSETQ. The V and J ends lost 4 bases and 7 bases respectively, with 14 bases between them. The CDR3 has 14 residues. Using reference TRBV5-1 and TRBJ1-4 for the parts outside the CDR3, the full variable domain is KAGVTQTPRYLIKTRGQQVTLSCSPISGHRSVSWYQQTPGQGLQFLFEYFSETQRNKGNFPGRFSGRQFSNSRSEMNVSTLELGDSALYLCASSTHNGAEKLFFGSGTQLSVL.